Listed below are T cell receptor beta chains from one sample, sequenced in a study of cytomegalovirus exposure and HLA in healthy donors. Assay: immunoSEQ multiplex PCR; the TCRdb copy retains only in-frame clones and omits some. The sample holds 150,000 or so clones, under 80% seen once. Sequenced input: PBMCs. These receptors were obtained from a man between 18 and 35 years old in good health and CMV-seropositive. Both conserved end residues are part of each CDR3. D genes are given only for firm matches. Some rows mark clone size as missing; the rest say once, few, many or name a class of expanded clone.

. | TRBJ2-5 | TRBV19 | . | TGTGCCAGTAGTGGACGACAGTGGGAAGAGACCCAGTACTTC | CASSGRQWEETQYF
. | TRBJ2-3 | TRBV6-4 | TRBD2 | TGTGCCAGCAGTCCCCTAGCGGGGGGGCCAGATACGCAGTATTTT | CASSPLAGGPDTQYF
few | TRBJ1-1 | TRBV7-2 | . | TGTGCCAGCAGCTTAAATAGCAAGGGGGGGGCCACTGAAGCTTTCTTT | CASSLNSKGGATEAFF
. | TRBJ1-1 | TRBV7-9 | TRBD1 | TGTGCCAGCGGGGGACAGATGAACACTGAAGCTTTCTTT | CASGGQMNTEAFF
. | TRBJ2-1 | TRBV10-3 | TRBD1 | TGTGCCATCAGTGAGTCCCCGGGACAGGAGCACAATGAGCAGTTCTTC | CAISESPGQEHNEQFF
. | TRBJ2-1 | TRBV28 | . | TGTGCCAGCAGCTTGAAGAATATTGGGACAGCGGGCTTCTTC | CASSLKNIGTAGFF
. | TRBJ2-7 | TRBV6-6 | . | TGTGCCAGCACCCACGAGGGAGGCGCCGAGCAGTACTTC | CASTHEGGAEQYF
. | TRBJ2-7 | TRBV4-2 | . | TGTGCCAGCAGCCAAGGCCCTAACGAGCAGTACTTC | CASSQGPNEQYF
. | TRBJ1-1 | TRBV18 | . | TGTGCCAGCTCATCGCCAGGGGTGTGGACTGAAGCTTTCTTT | CASSSPGVWTEAFF
. | TRBJ2-3 | TRBV10-1 | . | TGCGCCAGCAGTCTCGGTATTTACAGCACAGATACGCAGTATTTT | CASSLGIYSTDTQYF
few | TRBJ2-7 | TRBV5-5 | TRBD2 | TGTGCCAGCAGCTTTCAGGGACTAGGGTCCTACGAGCAGTACTTC | CASSFQGLGSYEQYF
. | TRBJ1-6 | TRBV5-6 | . | TGTGCCAGCAGCTTTAGTTTTGATGGGGGGAATAATTCACCCCTCCACTTT | CASSFSFDGGNNSPLHF
. | TRBJ1-2 | TRBV18 | TRBD1 | TGTGCCAGCTCCCGGGGAGACAGGGACTATGGCTACACCTTC | CASSRGDRDYGYTF
. | TRBJ1-2 | TRBV9 | . | TGTGCCAGCAGCGTAGCAACAGGCAACTATGGCTACACCTTC | CASSVATGNYGYTF